Listed below are T cell receptor beta chains from one sample, sequenced in a study of human T cells and chemical hapten exposure. TCRdb called the RACE reads again in MiXCR, with one record for every CDR3 protein. The table records approximately 84,000 distinct CDR3 sequences, 11% of them present only once. The sequences come from whole blood, collected in connection with sensitization to the hapten diphenylcyclopropenone (DPC). These receptors were taken from a young man with alopecia areata. Some clones in this sample may be carry-over from other donors' samples. Both conserved end residues are part of each CDR3. Each record gives: V gene, J gene, D gene, clone size, CDR3 DNA, CDR3 protein. A D gene is named only where the DNA matches it firmly. Clone size is not always given. Where it is, it says once, few, many or a class for expanded clones.

v_call: TRBV4-1
j_call: TRBJ2-1
d_call: TRBD2
clone_size: NA
cdr3_nt: TGCGCCAGCAGCCAAGTTCGGGGGGGCCCGCAGTTCTTC
cdr3_aa: CASSQVRGGPQFF

v_call: TRBV2
j_call: TRBJ1-5
d_call: NA
clone_size: many
cdr3_nt: TGTGCCTCGAAATCCCCCGGGACATATAGCAATCAGCCCCAGCATTTT
cdr3_aa: CASKSPGTYSNQPQHF

v_call: TRBV20-1
j_call: TRBJ2-7
d_call: NA
clone_size: few
cdr3_nt: TGCAGTGCTAATCGATACGAGCAGTACTTC
cdr3_aa: CSANRYEQYF

v_call: TRBV15
j_call: TRBJ1-1
d_call: NA
clone_size: many
cdr3_nt: TGTGCCACCAGCAGAGATCGGGGGGTGAGTGGGACTGAAGCTTTCTTT
cdr3_aa: CATSRDRGVSGTEAFF

v_call: TRBV19
j_call: TRBJ2-1
d_call: TRBD1
clone_size: many
cdr3_nt: TGTGCCAGTAGTATCACAGGGGTCATCTACAATGAGCAGTTCTTC
cdr3_aa: CASSITGVIYNEQFF

v_call: TRBV18
j_call: TRBJ2-1
d_call: TRBD2
clone_size: many
cdr3_nt: TGTGCCAGCTCACCCCCGCTAGCGGGGGGCTACAATGAGCAGTTCTTC
cdr3_aa: CASSPPLAGGYNEQFF

v_call: TRBV15
j_call: TRBJ1-5
d_call: NA
clone_size: NA
cdr3_nt: TGTGCCACCTCTTACTATAGCAATCAGCCCCAGCATTTT
cdr3_aa: CATSYYSNQPQHF

v_call: TRBV7-2
j_call: TRBJ2-3
d_call: TRBD2
clone_size: many
cdr3_nt: TGTGCCAGCAGCTTGTTAACGGGCGTTGCGGGGGAGGGAGATACGCAGTATTTT
cdr3_aa: CASSLLTGVAGEGDTQYF

v_call: TRBV7-9
j_call: TRBJ2-1
d_call: NA
clone_size: many
cdr3_nt: TGTGCCAGCAGTTTCGGGGCCCTCGGGCAGTTCTTC
cdr3_aa: CASSFGALGQFF

v_call: TRBV6-1
j_call: TRBJ2-5
d_call: NA
clone_size: few
cdr3_nt: TGTGCCAGCAGAGAGACGGGGTATACACAAGAGACCCAGTACTTC
cdr3_aa: CASRETGYTQETQYF

v_call: TRBV10-3
j_call: TRBJ1-5
d_call: NA
clone_size: many
cdr3_nt: TGTGCCATCAGGGCTACAGGGAGCAATCAGCCCCAGCATTTT
cdr3_aa: CAIRATGSNQPQHF

v_call: TRBV4-2
j_call: TRBJ2-7
d_call: TRBD1
clone_size: few
cdr3_nt: TGTGCCAGCAGCCTAGAGGGACAGGGGGACTACGAGCAGTACTTC
cdr3_aa: CASSLEGQGDYEQYF

v_call: TRBV5-4
j_call: TRBJ2-5
d_call: TRBD2
clone_size: NA
cdr3_nt: TGTGCCAGCAGCCCCCCACCGGGACTAGGGCAAGAGACCCAGTACTTC
cdr3_aa: CASSPPPGLGQETQYF

v_call: TRBV5-1
j_call: TRBJ1-5
d_call: TRBD1
clone_size: many
cdr3_nt: TGCGCCAGCAGCCCGGGGACAGGGGACGGCAATCAGCCCCAGCATTTT
cdr3_aa: CASSPGTGDGNQPQHF

v_call: TRBV11-2
j_call: TRBJ1-1
d_call: NA
clone_size: NA
cdr3_nt: TGTGCCAGCAGCTTAGGGGTTTCTGAAGCTTTCTTT
cdr3_aa: CASSLGVSEAFF

v_call: TRBV4-3
j_call: TRBJ1-5
d_call: TRBD1
clone_size: NA
cdr3_nt: TGCGCCAGCAGCCAAGGGACAGGGTCCAACAATCAGCCCCAGCATTTT
cdr3_aa: CASSQGTGSNNQPQHF

v_call: TRBV7-2
j_call: TRBJ1-5
d_call: NA
clone_size: NA
cdr3_nt: TGTGCCAGCAGCTTCTTCAGGGCTTCTAGCAATCAGCCCAAGCATTTT
cdr3_aa: CASSFFRASSNQPKHF

v_call: TRBV7-9
j_call: TRBJ2-3
d_call: NA
clone_size: NA
cdr3_nt: TGTGCCAGCAGCTTAGGAGACACCACAGATACGCAGTATTTT
cdr3_aa: CASSLGDTTDTQYF

v_call: TRBV11-2
j_call: TRBJ2-3
d_call: NA
clone_size: many
cdr3_nt: TGTGCCAGCAGCCCTCGAGCGGGCGCTAGCACAGATACGCAGTATTTT
cdr3_aa: CASSPRAGASTDTQYF

v_call: TRBV9
j_call: TRBJ1-4
d_call: NA
clone_size: few
cdr3_nt: TGTGCCAGCAGCGTAGATGGGAATGAAAAACTGTTTTTT
cdr3_aa: CASSVDGNEKLFF

v_call: TRBV19
j_call: TRBJ1-4
d_call: TRBD1
clone_size: NA
cdr3_nt: TGTGCCAGTAGTCCCGGGACAGGGTACGACGTTGTGTTTTTT
cdr3_aa: CASSPGTGYDVVFF

v_call: TRBV7-2
j_call: TRBJ2-4
d_call: TRBD1
clone_size: NA
cdr3_nt: TGTGCCAGCAGCTTAGGAGGGACAGTCGGGGACATTCAGTACTTC
cdr3_aa: CASSLGGTVGDIQYF

v_call: TRBV5-1
j_call: TRBJ1-1
d_call: NA
clone_size: few
cdr3_nt: TGCGCCAGCAGCCCGGGGGGAGTGAACACTGAAGCTTTCTTT
cdr3_aa: CASSPGGVNTEAFF

v_call: TRBV5-1
j_call: TRBJ1-6
d_call: NA
clone_size: NA
cdr3_nt: TGCGCCAGCAGCTTGGAGGGCAGGGAAGGATCACCCCTCCACTTT
cdr3_aa: CASSLEGREGSPLHF

v_call: TRBV7-8
j_call: TRBJ1-2
d_call: NA
clone_size: many
cdr3_nt: TGTGCCAGCAGCTTTAGCGACACCAACTATGGCTACACCTTC
cdr3_aa: CASSFSDTNYGYTF

v_call: TRBV5-5
j_call: TRBJ1-1
d_call: NA
clone_size: NA
cdr3_nt: TGTGCCAGCAGCTTGTTGACCGATGCCACTGAAGCTTTCTTT
cdr3_aa: CASSLLTDATEAFF

v_call: TRBV7-9
j_call: TRBJ2-3
d_call: TRBD2
clone_size: many
cdr3_nt: TGTGCCAGCAGCTTTATGGGACTAGCTGATACGCAGTATTTT
cdr3_aa: CASSFMGLADTQYF

v_call: TRBV3-1
j_call: TRBJ1-3
d_call: NA
clone_size: NA
cdr3_nt: TGTGCCAGCAGCCAAGTCAACTCACGAGTCACAGGAAACACCATATATTTT
cdr3_aa: CASSQVNSRVTGNTIYF

v_call: TRBV7-9
j_call: TRBJ1-5
d_call: TRBD1
clone_size: few
cdr3_nt: TGTGCCAGCAGCGAAGGGACAGGCCTTCAGCCCCAGCATTTT
cdr3_aa: CASSEGTGLQPQHF

v_call: TRBV2
j_call: TRBJ2-5
d_call: NA
clone_size: few
cdr3_nt: TGTGCCAGCAGTGACCCCAGACAAGAGACCCAGTACTTC
cdr3_aa: CASSDPRQETQYF

v_call: TRBV7-3
j_call: TRBJ2-7
d_call: TRBD2
clone_size: NA
cdr3_nt: TGTGCCAGCAGCTTAGGTAGCGGGGGTTACGAGCAGTACTTC
cdr3_aa: CASSLGSGGYEQYF

v_call: TRBV29-1
j_call: TRBJ1-1
d_call: TRBD1
clone_size: many
cdr3_nt: TGCAGCGCTTACGACAGGGTCCTTGAAGCTTTCTTT
cdr3_aa: CSAYDRVLEAFF

v_call: TRBV4-1
j_call: TRBJ1-1
d_call: NA
clone_size: NA
cdr3_nt: TGCGCCAGCAGCCAAGTAGACCTACGGAACCTTGAAGCTTTCTTT
cdr3_aa: CASSQVDLRNLEAFF

v_call: TRBV10-1
j_call: TRBJ2-3
d_call: TRBD1
clone_size: few
cdr3_nt: TGCGCCAGCAGTGAGCCCGACAGGGGAGATACGCAGTATTTT
cdr3_aa: CASSEPDRGDTQYF

v_call: TRBV6-2/TRBV6-3
j_call: TRBJ1-1
d_call: NA
clone_size: few
cdr3_nt: TGTGCCAGCGGTGACAGTAGTTGGAACACTGAAGCTTTCTTT
cdr3_aa: CASGDSSWNTEAFF

v_call: TRBV6-5
j_call: TRBJ2-1
d_call: NA
clone_size: many
cdr3_nt: TGTGCCAGCAGGATACAGGGCATCATGGGGGGTGAGCAGTTCTTC
cdr3_aa: CASRIQGIMGGEQFF

v_call: TRBV7-3
j_call: TRBJ1-1
d_call: TRBD1
clone_size: many
cdr3_nt: TGTGCCAGCAGCTCGACAGGGGCTGGCACTGAAGCTTTCTTT
cdr3_aa: CASSSTGAGTEAFF

v_call: TRBV20-1
j_call: TRBJ1-1
d_call: NA
clone_size: few
cdr3_nt: TGCAGTGCCGCCAGGGCTCACACTGAAGCTTTCTTT
cdr3_aa: CSAARAHTEAFF

v_call: TRBV7-9
j_call: TRBJ2-5
d_call: TRBD2
clone_size: few
cdr3_nt: TGTGCCAGCAGCTTCCCTAGATCCCCTAGCGGGGGTTTCGGGACCCAGTACTTC
cdr3_aa: CASSFPRSPSGGFGTQYF

v_call: TRBV12-3/TRBV12-4
j_call: TRBJ1-2
d_call: NA
clone_size: few
cdr3_nt: TGTGCCAGCAGTTTACTGGGGACGGACTATGGCTACACCTTC
cdr3_aa: CASSLLGTDYGYTF

v_call: TRBV6-5
j_call: TRBJ1-1
d_call: NA
clone_size: few
cdr3_nt: TGTGCCAGCAGTTACTCGAAGGCGGCCGGAGCTTTCTTT
cdr3_aa: CASSYSKAAGAFF

v_call: TRBV20-1
j_call: TRBJ1-2
d_call: TRBD1
clone_size: NA
cdr3_nt: TGCAGTGCTAGCCACCGAGGGTTTTTAGGGACAGACTATGGCTACACCTTC
cdr3_aa: CSASHRGFLGTDYGYTF

v_call: TRBV29-1
j_call: TRBJ1-1
d_call: NA
clone_size: many
cdr3_nt: TGCAGCGGTCGGCAGAACACTGAAGCTTTCTTT
cdr3_aa: CSGRQNTEAFF

v_call: TRBV20-1
j_call: TRBJ2-2
d_call: TRBD1
clone_size: few
cdr3_nt: TGCAGTGCTAGAGCCCGGGACAGGGGCCTTACCGGGGAGCTGTTTTTT
cdr3_aa: CSARARDRGLTGELFF

v_call: TRBV7-9
j_call: TRBJ1-1
d_call: NA
clone_size: NA
cdr3_nt: TGTGCCAGCAGACTTGACAGGCTGAACACTGAAGCTTTCTTT
cdr3_aa: CASRLDRLNTEAFF

v_call: TRBV2
j_call: TRBJ1-2
d_call: NA
clone_size: many
cdr3_nt: TGTGCCAGCACGATCCGCGGGACAACTAACTATGGCTACACCTTC
cdr3_aa: CASTIRGTTNYGYTF

v_call: TRBV6-5
j_call: TRBJ1-5
d_call: NA
clone_size: NA
cdr3_nt: TGTGCCAGCAGTTACTCGAACACTCAGCCCCAGCATTTT
cdr3_aa: CASSYSNTQPQHF

v_call: TRBV27
j_call: TRBJ2-5
d_call: NA
clone_size: many
cdr3_nt: TGTGCCAGCAGTTCTAGCCAAGAGACCCAGTACTTC
cdr3_aa: CASSSSQETQYF

v_call: TRBV20-1
j_call: TRBJ1-2
d_call: NA
clone_size: many
cdr3_nt: TGCAGTGCACACTCAAACCGGGACACCCGAAGGAACTATGGCTACACCTTC
cdr3_aa: CSAHSNRDTRRNYGYTF

v_call: TRBV6-1
j_call: TRBJ2-3
d_call: TRBD1
clone_size: many
cdr3_nt: TGTGCCAGCAGTGAAGCGCTGGGGCAGGGGGTCGCAGATACGCAGTATTTT
cdr3_aa: CASSEALGQGVADTQYF

v_call: TRBV9
j_call: TRBJ2-2
d_call: TRBD2
clone_size: NA
cdr3_nt: TGTGCCAGCAGCGTAGCGAGCGGGGGGAACACCGGGGAGCTGTTTTTT
cdr3_aa: CASSVASGGNTGELFF

v_call: TRBV6-5
j_call: TRBJ1-4
d_call: NA
clone_size: few
cdr3_nt: TGTGCCAGCAGTTACTCGATAGGCGGGGAAAAACTGTTTTTT
cdr3_aa: CASSYSIGGEKLFF

v_call: TRBV12-3/TRBV12-4
j_call: TRBJ1-4
d_call: NA
clone_size: many
cdr3_nt: TGTGCCAGCAGTTTGGCCAATCTCGGGGAAAAACTGTTTTTT
cdr3_aa: CASSLANLGEKLFF

v_call: TRBV29-1
j_call: TRBJ1-1
d_call: NA
clone_size: few
cdr3_nt: TGCAGCGTCGGACAGATACTGAACACTGAAGCTTTCTTT
cdr3_aa: CSVGQILNTEAFF

v_call: TRBV6-5
j_call: TRBJ1-1
d_call: NA
clone_size: few
cdr3_nt: TGTGCCAGCAGTCGGGAAGGCACTGAAGCTTTCTTT
cdr3_aa: CASSREGTEAFF

v_call: TRBV20-1
j_call: TRBJ2-1
d_call: NA
clone_size: NA
cdr3_nt: TGCAGTGCTAGGGAGGGGGGCCTAAATGAGCAGTTCTTC
cdr3_aa: CSAREGGLNEQFF

v_call: TRBV4-3
j_call: TRBJ2-2
d_call: TRBD1
clone_size: NA
cdr3_nt: TGCGCCAGCAGCCAGGACAGGGTTGACGGGGAGCTGTTTTTT
cdr3_aa: CASSQDRVDGELFF

v_call: TRBV7-8
j_call: TRBJ2-7
d_call: NA
clone_size: many
cdr3_nt: TGTGCCAGCAGCTTAGAATACGAGCAGTACTTC
cdr3_aa: CASSLEYEQYF

v_call: TRBV4-2
j_call: TRBJ1-1
d_call: NA
clone_size: few
cdr3_nt: TGTGCCAGCAGCCAAGACGGGCAAGAGAACACTGAAGCTTTCTTT
cdr3_aa: CASSQDGQENTEAFF

v_call: TRBV7-2
j_call: TRBJ1-2
d_call: TRBD1
clone_size: NA
cdr3_nt: TGTGCCAGCACCCGGACCGGGACAGCCTACTATGGCTACACCTTC
cdr3_aa: CASTRTGTAYYGYTF